This T cell receptor beta chain came from a study of long-term antiretroviral therapy in people with HIV. The authors ran the immunoSEQ assay, v3.0, at survey level. The method was immunoSEQ multiplex PCR; TCRdb's version includes in-frame clones alone and lacks a portion of them. The sample lists tens of thousands of clones; roughly 82% were seen once. General study findings and limits: Missing from the dataset were any data on ART adherence, viral resistance or therapy changes.

The CDR3 is 16 residues long. Trimming stripped 5 bases from V and 3 bases from J, with 20 bases between. The germline CDR1 and CDR2 sequences are SGHRS and YFSETQ. Every one of the donors gave at least one pre-ART PBMC sample and at least two post-ART PBMC samples. Until DNA extraction, the samples held between about 0.9-11 million cryopreserved PBMC. Of note for this clone: What it recognizes is unknown.

This sample comprised unsorted PBMCs, obtained 0.3 years after starting antiretroviral therapy. The rearrangement uses TRBV5-1 and TRBJ1-1; TRBD1 is a possible D gene (6 bases). This clonotype was obtained from a man between 18 and 35 years old with HIV. The CDR3 loop is CASSTQGFGAYTEAFF. As DNA, the CDR3 is TGCGCCAGCAGTACTCAGGGGTTTGGGGCGTACACTGAAGCTTTCTTT.